This TCR beta chain was observed in a study of preoperative IRX-2 immunotherapy in early breast cancer (dated by TCRdb to the late 2010s). The protocol used for the library was the immunoSEQ multiplex PCR assay. Held by TCRdb, this immuneACCESS table contains in-frame sequences only and omits some clones. Under half of the omission traces to an unresolved V gene where checked; the cause of the rest is unknown. The sample table records tens of thousands of clones; 90% of these occur just once. The ten biggest clones cover around a tenth of the sample. The treatment or condition label, as the study defines it: preoperative locoregional IRX-2 cytokine immunotherapy. The samples were obtained from a phase Ib study that tested preoperative, locoregional IRX-2 cytokine immunotherapy designed to prime immune responses. Donors were patients with early-stage breast cancer who received IRX-2 before surgery.

Cut back by 1 base and 3 bases, the V and J ends lie 9 bases apart. Reading the germline V gene gives CDR1 SGHAT and CDR2 FQNNGV. The cysteine opens and the phenylalanine closes a CDR3 of 15 amino acids. Only CDR3 DNA is held: 45 bases, read in frame from base 1. This clone was seen a few times. This receptor's antigen is unknown. Base qualities were left out, and no much larger clone turns up one base away. Sampling was conducted from a patient treated with IRX-2 immunotherapy. The sequence is built from TRBV11-2 and TRBJ2-2, with no reliable assignment of the D segment. The TCR comes from a human donor with breast cancer. The nucleotides read TGTGCCAGCAGCTTAGCCGAATGGGACACCGGGGAGCTGTTTTTT. This sequence encodes CASSLAEWDTGELFF.